Detailed here is one TCR beta chain. The entry originates in a study of T-cell reconstitution after alpha-beta-depleted transplantation in children. Unique molecular identifiers featured in how the TCRbeta library was prepared. In TCRdb, the PCR reads were re-called with MiXCR into one record per CDR3 protein. Among 500,000 or so distinct CDR3 sequences listed, 9.5% to 12% were seen once. CDR3 length: 18 amino acids. The germline CDR1 and CDR2 sequences are SGHDT and YYEEEE. V lost 0 bases to trimming and J lost 8 bases; unmatched junction nucleotides: 17. This rearrangement joins TRBV5-6 to TRBJ1-2, with 9 bases aligning to TRBD1. The clonotype originates from a female patient aged 2 to 10 who had a stem cell transplant for aplastic anemia, so the T cells may come from the graft donor. Sequencing was performed on PBMCs, mostly from graft donor cells, taken 180 days after TCRalphabeta/CD19-depleted stem cell transplant. Here the CDR3 reads CASSLDLPGTGKSRGYTF. The CDR3 region has the DNA TGTGCCAGCAGCTTGGACCTACCCGGGACAGGGAAGTCGCGGGGCTACACCTTC.